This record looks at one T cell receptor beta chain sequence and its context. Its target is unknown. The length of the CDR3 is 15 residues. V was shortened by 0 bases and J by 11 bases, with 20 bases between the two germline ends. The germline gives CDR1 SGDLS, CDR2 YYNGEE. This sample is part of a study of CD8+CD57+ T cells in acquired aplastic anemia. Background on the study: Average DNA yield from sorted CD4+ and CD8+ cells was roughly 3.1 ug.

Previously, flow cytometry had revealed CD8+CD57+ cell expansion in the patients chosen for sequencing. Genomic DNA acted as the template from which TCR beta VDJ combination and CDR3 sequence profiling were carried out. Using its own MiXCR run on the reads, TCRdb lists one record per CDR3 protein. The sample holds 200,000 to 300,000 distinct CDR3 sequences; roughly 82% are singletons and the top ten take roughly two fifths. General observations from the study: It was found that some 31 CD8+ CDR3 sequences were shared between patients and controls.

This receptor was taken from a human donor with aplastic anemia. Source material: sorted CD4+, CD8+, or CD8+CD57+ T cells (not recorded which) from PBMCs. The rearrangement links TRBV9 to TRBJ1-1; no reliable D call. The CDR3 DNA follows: TGTGCCAGCAGCGTAGGGGCCGATACGCAGACTTTTGCTTTCTTT. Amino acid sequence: CASSVGADTQTFAFF. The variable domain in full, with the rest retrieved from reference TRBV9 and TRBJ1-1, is DSGVTQTPKHLITATGQRVTLRCSPRSGDLSVYWYQQSLDQGLQFLIQYYNGEERAKGNILERFSAQQFPDLHSELNLSSLELGDSALYFCASSVGADTQTFAFFGQGTRLTVV.